A single count supports the clone carrying this T cell receptor (beta chain). The antigen is undetermined. The sample belongs to a study of shared clonotypes between healthy human individuals. Whole-study results and caveats: Exclusively blood specimens were collected; tissue repertoires likely differ. Rarefaction showed sorted-subset sequencing was incomplete despite large depth.

Measured with immunoSEQ multiplex PCR; TCRdb has only the in-frame clones, and not every one. Seen here are around 300,000 clones, around 90% observed once, and the top ten hold 15% to 20%. HIV-negative, healthy adults without recent acute infections or vaccinations were the donors. The V end was cut by 3 bases, the J end by 6 bases, with 12 bases between. CDR1 and CDR2 (germline): MDHEN, SYDVKM. The CDR3 loop spans 14 amino acids. The sequencing sample was made of memory CD8+ T cells sorted from blood. Specified subset: CD45RO+ cells pooled with CCR7-negative TemRA cells. This clonotype originated in a man between 18 and 29 years old in good health. The chain couples TRBV28 to TRBJ2-1; D is unresolved. The CDR3 bases are TGTGCCAGCAGTTTGTCTTCCTCGGGCAATGAGCAGTTCTTC. Translating gives CASSLSSSGNEQFF.